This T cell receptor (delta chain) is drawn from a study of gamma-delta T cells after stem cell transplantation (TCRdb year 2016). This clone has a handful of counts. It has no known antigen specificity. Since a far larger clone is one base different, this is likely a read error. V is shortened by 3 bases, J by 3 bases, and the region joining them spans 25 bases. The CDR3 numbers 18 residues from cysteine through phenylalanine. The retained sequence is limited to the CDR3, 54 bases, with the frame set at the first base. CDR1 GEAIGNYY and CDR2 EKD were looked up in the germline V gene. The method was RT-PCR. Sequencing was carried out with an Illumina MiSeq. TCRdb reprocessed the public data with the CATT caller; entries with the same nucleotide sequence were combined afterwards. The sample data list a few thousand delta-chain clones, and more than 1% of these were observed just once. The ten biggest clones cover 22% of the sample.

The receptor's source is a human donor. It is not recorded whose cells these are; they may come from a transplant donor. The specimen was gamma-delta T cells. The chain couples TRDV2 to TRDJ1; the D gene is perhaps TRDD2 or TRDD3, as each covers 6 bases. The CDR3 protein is CACDRLPGEAPYADKLIF. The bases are TGTGCCTGTGACCGGCTTCCTGGGGAAGCTCCGTACGCCGATAAACTCATCTTT.